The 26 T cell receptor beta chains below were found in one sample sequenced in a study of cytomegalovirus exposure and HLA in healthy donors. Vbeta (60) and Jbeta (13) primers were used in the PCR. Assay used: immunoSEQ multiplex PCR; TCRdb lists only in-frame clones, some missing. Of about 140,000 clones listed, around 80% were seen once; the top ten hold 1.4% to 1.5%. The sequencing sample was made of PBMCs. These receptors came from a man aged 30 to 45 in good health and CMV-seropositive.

The DNA for the CDR3 is TGTGCCAGCAGTTTCGGCCCGGGTACTGAAGCTTTCTTT. It is translated as CASSFGPGTEAFF. The rearrangement links TRBV27 to TRBJ1-1; D remains ambiguous. The germline gives CDR1 MNHEY, CDR2 SMNVEV (reference sequence). The CDR3 contains 13 residues. Trimming cost V 3 bases and J 5 bases, with 10 bases left between them.

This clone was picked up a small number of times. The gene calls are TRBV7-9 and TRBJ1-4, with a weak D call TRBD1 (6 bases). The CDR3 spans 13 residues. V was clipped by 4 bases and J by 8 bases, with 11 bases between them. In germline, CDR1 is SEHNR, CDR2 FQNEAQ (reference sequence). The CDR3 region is CASSSHRVEKLFF. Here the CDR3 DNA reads TGTGCCAGCAGCTCCCACAGGGTCGAAAAACTGTTTTTT.

CDR3 nucleotide sequence: TGTGCCAGCAGTTTAGGGGGGGACACGAACACCGGGGAGCTGTTTTTT. Its translation: CASSLGGDTNTGELFF. The rearrangement links TRBV28 to TRBJ2-2, with D maybe TRBD2 (7 bases). Trimming removed 2 bases at V and 0 bases at J, with 10 bases between. CDR3 length equals 16 residues. The germline V gene encodes CDR1 MDHEN and CDR2 SYDVKM.

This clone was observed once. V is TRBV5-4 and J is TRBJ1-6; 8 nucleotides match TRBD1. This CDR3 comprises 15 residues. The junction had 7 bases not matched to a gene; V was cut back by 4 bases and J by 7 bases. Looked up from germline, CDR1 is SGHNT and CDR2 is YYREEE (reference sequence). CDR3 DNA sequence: TGTGCCAGCAGCACCCTACAGGGGGGGAATTCACCCCTCCACTTT. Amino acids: CASSTLQGGNSPLHF.

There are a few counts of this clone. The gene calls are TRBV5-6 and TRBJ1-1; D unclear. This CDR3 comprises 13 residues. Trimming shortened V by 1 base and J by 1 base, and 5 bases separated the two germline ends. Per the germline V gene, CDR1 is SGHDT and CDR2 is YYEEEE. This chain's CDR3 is CASSLTRNTEAFF. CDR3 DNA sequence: TGTGCCAGCAGCTTGACACGGAACACTGAAGCTTTCTTT.

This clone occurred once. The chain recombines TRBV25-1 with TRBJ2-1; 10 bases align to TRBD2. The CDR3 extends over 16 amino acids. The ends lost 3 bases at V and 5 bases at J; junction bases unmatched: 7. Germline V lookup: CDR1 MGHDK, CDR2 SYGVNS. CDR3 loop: CASSDTASGSNNEQFF. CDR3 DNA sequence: TGTGCCAGCAGTGACACGGCTAGCGGGAGTAACAATGAGCAGTTCTTC. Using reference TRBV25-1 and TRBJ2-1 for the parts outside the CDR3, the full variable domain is EADIYQTPRYLVIGTGKKITLECSQTMGHDKMYWYQQDPGMELHLIHYSYGVNSTEKGDLSSESTVSRIRTEHFPLTLESARPSHTSQYLCASSDTASGSNNEQFFGPGTRLTVL.

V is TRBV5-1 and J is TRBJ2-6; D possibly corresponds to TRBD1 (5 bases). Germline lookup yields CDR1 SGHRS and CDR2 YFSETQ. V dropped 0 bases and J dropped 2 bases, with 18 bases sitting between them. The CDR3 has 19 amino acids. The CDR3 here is CASSLDGRVALTGANVLTF. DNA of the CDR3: TGCGCCAGCAGCTTGGACGGCAGGGTTGCGTTAACTGGGGCCAACGTCCTGACTTTC.

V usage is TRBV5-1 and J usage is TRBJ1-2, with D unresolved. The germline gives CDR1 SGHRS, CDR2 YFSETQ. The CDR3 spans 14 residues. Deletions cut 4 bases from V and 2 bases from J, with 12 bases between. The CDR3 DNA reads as TGCGCCAGCAGCCCCGACAAAGTAAACTATGGCTACACCTTC. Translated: CASSPDKVNYGYTF. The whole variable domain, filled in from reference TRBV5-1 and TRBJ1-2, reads KAGVTQTPRYLIKTRGQQVTLSCSPISGHRSVSWYQQTPGQGLQFLFEYFSETQRNKGNFPGRFSGRQFSNSRSEMNVSTLELGDSALYLCASSPDKVNYGYTFGSGTRLTVV.

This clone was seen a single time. Here the CDR3 reads CASSLPTGTATEAFF. CDR3 nucleotide sequence: TGTGCCAGCAGCTTACCAACCGGGACAGCCACTGAAGCTTTCTTT. V is TRBV11-2 and J is TRBJ1-1; 7 bases agree with TRBD1. The CDR3 covers 15 residues. With 2 bases clipped from V and 4 bases from J, the junction kept 7 bases outside the gene matches. The V gene's germline CDR1 is SGHAT and CDR2 FQNNGV.

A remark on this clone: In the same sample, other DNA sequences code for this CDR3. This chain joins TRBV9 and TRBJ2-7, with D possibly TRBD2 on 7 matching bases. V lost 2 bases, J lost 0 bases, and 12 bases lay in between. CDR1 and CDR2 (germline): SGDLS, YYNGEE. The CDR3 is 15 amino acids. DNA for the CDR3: TGTGCCAGCAGCGTCTCCGGGGGGCCCTCCTACGAGCAGTACTTC. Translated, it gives CASSVSGGPSYEQYF.

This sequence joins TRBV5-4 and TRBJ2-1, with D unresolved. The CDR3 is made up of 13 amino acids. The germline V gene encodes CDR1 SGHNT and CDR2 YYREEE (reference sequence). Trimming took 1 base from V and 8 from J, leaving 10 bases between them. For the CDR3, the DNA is TGTGCCAGCAGCTTGAGAGGCGGTGATGAGCAGTTCTTC. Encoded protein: CASSLRGGDEQFF.

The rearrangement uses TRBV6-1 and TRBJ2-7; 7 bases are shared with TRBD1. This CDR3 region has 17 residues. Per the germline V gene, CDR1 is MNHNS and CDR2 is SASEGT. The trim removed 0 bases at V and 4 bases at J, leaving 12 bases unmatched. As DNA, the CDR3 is TGTGCCAGCAGTGAAGCGAAGGGCAGGGGGATTCATTACGAGCAGTACTTC. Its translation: CASSEAKGRGIHYEQYF.

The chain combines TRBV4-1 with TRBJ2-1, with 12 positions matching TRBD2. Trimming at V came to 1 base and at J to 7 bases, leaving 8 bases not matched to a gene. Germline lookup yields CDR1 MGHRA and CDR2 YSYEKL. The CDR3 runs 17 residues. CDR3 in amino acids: CASSQVPSGGAWNEQFF. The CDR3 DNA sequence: TGCGCCAGCAGCCAAGTCCCTAGCGGGGGGGCCTGGAATGAGCAGTTCTTC.

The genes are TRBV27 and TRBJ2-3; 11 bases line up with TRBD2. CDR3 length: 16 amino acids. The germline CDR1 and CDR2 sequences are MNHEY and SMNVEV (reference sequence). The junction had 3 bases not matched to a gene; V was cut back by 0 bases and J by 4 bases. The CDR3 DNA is TGTGCCAGCAGTTTATCACGGACTAGCGGGCCAGATACGCAGTATTTT. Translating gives CASSLSRTSGPDTQYF.

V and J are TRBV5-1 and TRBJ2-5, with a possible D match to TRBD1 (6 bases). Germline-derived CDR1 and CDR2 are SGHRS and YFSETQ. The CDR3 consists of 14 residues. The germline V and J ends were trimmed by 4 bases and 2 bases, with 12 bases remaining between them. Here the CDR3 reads CASSLGQQQETQYF. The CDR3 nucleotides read TGCGCCAGCAGCCTAGGACAGCAACAAGAGACCCAGTACTTC.

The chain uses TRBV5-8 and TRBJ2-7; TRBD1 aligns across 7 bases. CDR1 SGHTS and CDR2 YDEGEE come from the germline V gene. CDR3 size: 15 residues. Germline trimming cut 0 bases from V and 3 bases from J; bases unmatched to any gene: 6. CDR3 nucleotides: TGTGCCAGCAGCTTGGGAGGGACAGCCAACTACGAGCAGTACTTC. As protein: CASSLGGTANYEQYF. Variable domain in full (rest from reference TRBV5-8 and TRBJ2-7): EAGVTQSPTHLIKTRGQQATLRCSPISGHTSVYWYQQALGLGLQFLLWYDEGEERNRGNFPPRFSGRQFPNYSSELNVNALELEDSALYLCASSLGGTANYEQYFGPGTRLTVT.

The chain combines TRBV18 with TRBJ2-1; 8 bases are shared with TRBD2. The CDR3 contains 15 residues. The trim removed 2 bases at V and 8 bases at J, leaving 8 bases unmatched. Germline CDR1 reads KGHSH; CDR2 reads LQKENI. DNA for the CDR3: TGTGCCAGCTCACCAGAGAGGAGCGGGGGATATGAGCAGTTCTTC. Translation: CASSPERSGGYEQFF.

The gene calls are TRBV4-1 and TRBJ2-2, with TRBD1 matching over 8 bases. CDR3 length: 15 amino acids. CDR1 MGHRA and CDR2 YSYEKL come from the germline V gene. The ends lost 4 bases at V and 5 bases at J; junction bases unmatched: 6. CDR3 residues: CASSPGQGGTGELFF. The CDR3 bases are TGCGCCAGCAGCCCCGGACAGGGCGGGACCGGGGAGCTGTTTTTT.

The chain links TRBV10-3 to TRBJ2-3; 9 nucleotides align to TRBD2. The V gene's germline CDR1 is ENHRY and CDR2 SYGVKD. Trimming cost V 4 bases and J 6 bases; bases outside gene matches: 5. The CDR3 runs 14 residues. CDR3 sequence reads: CAISGGLATDTQYF. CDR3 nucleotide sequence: TGTGCCATCAGTGGGGGACTAGCAACGGATACGCAGTATTTT.

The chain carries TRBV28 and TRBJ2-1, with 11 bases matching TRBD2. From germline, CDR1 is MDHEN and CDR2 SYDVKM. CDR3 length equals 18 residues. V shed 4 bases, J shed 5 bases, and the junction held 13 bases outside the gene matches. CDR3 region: CASSSRPLSGRAHNEQFF. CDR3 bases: TGTGCCAGCAGTTCACGCCCCCTTAGCGGGAGGGCCCACAATGAGCAGTTCTTC.

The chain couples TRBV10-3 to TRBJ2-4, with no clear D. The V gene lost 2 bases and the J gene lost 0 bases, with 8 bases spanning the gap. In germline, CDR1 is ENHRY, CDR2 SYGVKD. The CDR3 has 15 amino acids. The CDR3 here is CAISEGGLAKNIQYF. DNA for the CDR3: TGTGCCATCAGTGAGGGCGGTCTAGCCAAAAACATTCAGTACTTC.

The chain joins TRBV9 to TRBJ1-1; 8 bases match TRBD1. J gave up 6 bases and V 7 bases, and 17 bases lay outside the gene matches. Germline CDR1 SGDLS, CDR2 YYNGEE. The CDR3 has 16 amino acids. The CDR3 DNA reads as TGTGCCAGCGACATAGGAGGACAGGGTATTGTCGCTGAAGCTTTCTTT. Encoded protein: CASDIGGQGIVAEAFF. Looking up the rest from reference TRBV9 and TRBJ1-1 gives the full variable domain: DSGVTQTPKHLITATGQRVTLRCSPRSGDLSVYWYQQSLDQGLQFLIQYYNGEERAKGNILERFSAQQFPDLHSELNLSSLELGDSALYFCASDIGGQGIVAEAFFGQGTRLTVV.

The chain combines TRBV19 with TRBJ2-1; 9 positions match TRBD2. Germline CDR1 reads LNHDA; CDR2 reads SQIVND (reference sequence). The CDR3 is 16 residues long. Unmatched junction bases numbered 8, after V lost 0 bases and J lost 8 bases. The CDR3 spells CASSIEGREGRDEQFF. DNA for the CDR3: TGTGCCAGTAGTATAGAGGGGCGGGAGGGCCGGGATGAGCAGTTCTTC. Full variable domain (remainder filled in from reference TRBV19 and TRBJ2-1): DGGITQSPKYLFRKEGQNVTLSCEQNLNHDAMYWYRQDPGQGLRLIYYSQIVNDFQKGDIAEGYSVSREKKESFPLTVTSAQKNPTAFYLCASSIEGREGRDEQFFGPGTRLTVL.

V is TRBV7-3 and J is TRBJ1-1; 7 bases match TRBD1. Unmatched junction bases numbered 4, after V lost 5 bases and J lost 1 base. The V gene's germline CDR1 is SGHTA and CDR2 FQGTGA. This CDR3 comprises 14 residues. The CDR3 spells CASSPGQANTEAFF. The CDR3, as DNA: TGTGCCAGCAGCCCCGGACAGGCGAACACTGAAGCTTTCTTT.

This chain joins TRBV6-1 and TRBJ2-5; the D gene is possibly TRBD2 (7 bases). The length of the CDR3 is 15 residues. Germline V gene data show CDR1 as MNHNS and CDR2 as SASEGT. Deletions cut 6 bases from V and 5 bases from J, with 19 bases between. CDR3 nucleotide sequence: TGTGCCAGCAGGGGAGGGGGTCACCTTGTGGAGACCCAGTACTTC. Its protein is CASRGGGHLVETQYF.

CDR3 DNA: TGTGCCAGCAGCTTAGATTATGCGGGAGGATCCTACAATGAGCAGTTCTTC. Translating it yields CASSLDYAGGSYNEQFF. J is TRBJ2-1 and V is TRBV11-2; 8 nucleotides align to TRBD2. The germline V gene encodes CDR1 SGHAT and CDR2 FQNNGV. V was clipped by 0 bases and J by 1 base; unmatched bases: 5. The CDR3 runs 17 residues.